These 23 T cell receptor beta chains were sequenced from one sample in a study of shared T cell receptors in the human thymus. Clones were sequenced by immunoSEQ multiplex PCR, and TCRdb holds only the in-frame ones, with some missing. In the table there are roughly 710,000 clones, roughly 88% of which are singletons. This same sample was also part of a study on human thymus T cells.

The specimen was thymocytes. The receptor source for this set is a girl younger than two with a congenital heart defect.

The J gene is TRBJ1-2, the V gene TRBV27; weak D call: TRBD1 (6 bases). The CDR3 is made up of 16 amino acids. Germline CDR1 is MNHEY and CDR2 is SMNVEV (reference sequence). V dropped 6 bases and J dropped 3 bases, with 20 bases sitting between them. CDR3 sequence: CASSRGPFSLHYGYTF. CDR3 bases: TGTGCCAGCAGCAGGGGCCCCTTTTCCCTACACTATGGCTACACCTTC.

CDR3 amino acids: CASSYSVWGGSNEQYF. As DNA, the CDR3 is TGTGCCAGCAGTTACTCGGTGTGGGGGGGGAGTAACGAGCAGTACTTC. This chain joins TRBV6-5 and TRBJ2-7; TRBD2 matches at 7 bases. The V gene end was trimmed by 0 bases and the J gene end by 5 bases; junction bases not matched to a gene: 10. The germline V gene has CDR1 MNHEY and CDR2 SVGAGI. The CDR3 is 16 residues long.

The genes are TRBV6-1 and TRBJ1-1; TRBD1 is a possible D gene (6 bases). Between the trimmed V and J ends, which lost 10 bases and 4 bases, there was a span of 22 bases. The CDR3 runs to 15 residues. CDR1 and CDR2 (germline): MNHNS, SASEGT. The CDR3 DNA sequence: TGTGCCACAACCCCCTCCCAGGGGAGGGGCACTGAAGCTTTCTTT. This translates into CATTPSQGRGTEAFF.

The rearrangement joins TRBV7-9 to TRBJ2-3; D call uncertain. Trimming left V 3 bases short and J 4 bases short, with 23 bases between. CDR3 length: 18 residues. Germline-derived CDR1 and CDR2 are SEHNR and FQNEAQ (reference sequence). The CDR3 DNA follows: TGTGCCAGCAGCTTCCGAAAGTACGCTCTTCAGATGGCAGATACGCAGTATTTT. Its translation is CASSFRKYALQMADTQYF.

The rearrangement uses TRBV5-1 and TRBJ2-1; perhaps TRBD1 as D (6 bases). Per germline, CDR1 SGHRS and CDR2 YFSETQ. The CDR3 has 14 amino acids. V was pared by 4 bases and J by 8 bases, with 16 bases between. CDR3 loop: CASSNRDPGDEQFF. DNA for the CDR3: TGCGCCAGCAGCAACAGGGACCCTGGGGATGAGCAGTTCTTC. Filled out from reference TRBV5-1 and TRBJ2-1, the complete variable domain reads KAGVTQTPRYLIKTRGQQVTLSCSPISGHRSVSWYQQTPGQGLQFLFEYFSETQRNKGNFPGRFSGRQFSNSRSEMNVSTLELGDSALYLCASSNRDPGDEQFFGPGTRLTVL.

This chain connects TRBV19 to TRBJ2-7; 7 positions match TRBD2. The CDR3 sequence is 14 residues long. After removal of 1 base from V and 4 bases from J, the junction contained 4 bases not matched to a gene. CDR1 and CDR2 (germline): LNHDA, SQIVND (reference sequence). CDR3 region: CASSIAGGGYEQYF. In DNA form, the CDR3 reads TGTGCCAGTAGTATAGCGGGGGGAGGTTACGAGCAGTACTTC.

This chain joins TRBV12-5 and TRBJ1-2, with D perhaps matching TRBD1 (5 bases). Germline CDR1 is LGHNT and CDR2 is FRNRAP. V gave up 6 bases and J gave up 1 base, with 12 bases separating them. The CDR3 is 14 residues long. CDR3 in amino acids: CASGADSDNYGYTF. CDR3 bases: TGTGCTAGTGGGGCCGACAGCGATAACTATGGCTACACCTTC.

In DNA, the CDR3 is TGTGCCAGCAGCCAATCCAGGGTCCTATTTAACTATGGCTACACCTTC. It specifies CASSQSRVLFNYGYTF. The V and J genes are TRBV14 and TRBJ1-2, with a weak D call TRBD1 (5 bases). Trimming stripped 2 bases from V and 1 base from J, with 14 bases between. Germline CDR1 reads SGHDN; CDR2 reads FVKESK. CDR3 length equals 16 residues.

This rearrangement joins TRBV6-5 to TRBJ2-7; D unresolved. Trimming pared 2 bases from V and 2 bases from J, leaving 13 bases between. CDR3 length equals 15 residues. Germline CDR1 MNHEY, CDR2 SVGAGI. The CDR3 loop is CASSYRRGKAYEQYF. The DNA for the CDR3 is TGTGCCAGCAGTTACCGAAGAGGAAAAGCCTACGAGCAGTACTTC.

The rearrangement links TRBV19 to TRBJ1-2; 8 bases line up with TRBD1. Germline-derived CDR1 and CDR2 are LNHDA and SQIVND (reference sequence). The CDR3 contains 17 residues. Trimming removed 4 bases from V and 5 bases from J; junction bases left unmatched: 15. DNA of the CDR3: TGTGCCAGTAGTAGGGCCCATGGACAGGGAAAATTTTATGGCTACACCTTC. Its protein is CASSRAHGQGKFYGYTF.

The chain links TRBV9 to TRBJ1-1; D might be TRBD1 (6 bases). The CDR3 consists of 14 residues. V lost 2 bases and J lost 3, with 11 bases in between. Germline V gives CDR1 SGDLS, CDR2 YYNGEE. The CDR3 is CASSVKGGDTEAFF. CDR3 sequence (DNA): TGTGCCAGCAGCGTTAAGGGGGGGGACACTGAAGCTTTCTTT.

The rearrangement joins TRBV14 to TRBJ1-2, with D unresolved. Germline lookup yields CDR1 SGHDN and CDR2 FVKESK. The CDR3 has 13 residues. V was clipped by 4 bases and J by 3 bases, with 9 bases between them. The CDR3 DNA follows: TGTGCCAGCAGCCCGAGGTACCACTATGGCTACACCTTC. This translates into CASSPRYHYGYTF. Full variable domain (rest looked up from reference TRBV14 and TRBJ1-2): EAGVTQFPSHSVIEKGQTVTLRCDPISGHDNLYWYRRVMGKEIKFLLHFVKESKQDESGMPNNRFLAERTGGTYSTLKVQPAELEDSGVYFCASSPRYHYGYTFGSGTRLTVV.

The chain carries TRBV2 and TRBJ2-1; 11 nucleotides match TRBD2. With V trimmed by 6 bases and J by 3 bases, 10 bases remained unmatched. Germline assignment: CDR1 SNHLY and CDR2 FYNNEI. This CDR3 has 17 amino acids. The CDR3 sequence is CASRGMAGLAVYNEQFF. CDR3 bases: TGTGCCAGCAGGGGGATGGCGGGACTAGCGGTCTACAATGAGCAGTTCTTC.

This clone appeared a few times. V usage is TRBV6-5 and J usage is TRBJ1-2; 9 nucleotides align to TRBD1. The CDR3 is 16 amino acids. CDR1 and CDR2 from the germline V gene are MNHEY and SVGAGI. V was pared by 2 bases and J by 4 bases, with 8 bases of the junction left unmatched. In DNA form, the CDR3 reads TGTGCCAGCAGTTACACCACCGGGACAGGGACCTATGGCTACACCTTC. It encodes CASSYTTGTGTYGYTF.

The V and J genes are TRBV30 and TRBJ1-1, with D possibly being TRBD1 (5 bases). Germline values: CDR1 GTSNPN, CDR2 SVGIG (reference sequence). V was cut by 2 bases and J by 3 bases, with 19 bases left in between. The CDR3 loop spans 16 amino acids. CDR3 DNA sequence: TGTGCCTGGAGTCTCCAGGGCGGCCGGGAGGACACTGAAGCTTTCTTT. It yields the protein CAWSLQGGREDTEAFF.

The CDR3 region has the DNA TGTGCCAGCAGCTTGGCAGGGCCGAACACTGAAGCTTTCTTT. Encoded protein: CASSLAGPNTEAFF. This rearrangement joins TRBV5-6 to TRBJ1-1; tentative D call: TRBD1 (5 bases). Trimming pared 0 bases from V and 1 base from J, leaving 7 bases between. Germline V CDR1 and CDR2: SGHDT, YYEEEE. This CDR3 has 14 amino acids.

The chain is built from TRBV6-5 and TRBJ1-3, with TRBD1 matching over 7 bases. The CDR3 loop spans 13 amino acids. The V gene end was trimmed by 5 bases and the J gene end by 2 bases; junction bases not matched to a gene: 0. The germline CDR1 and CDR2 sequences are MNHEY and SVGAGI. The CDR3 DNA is TGTGCCAGCAGTGGACAGGCTGGAAACACCATATATTTT. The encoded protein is CASSGQAGNTIYF.

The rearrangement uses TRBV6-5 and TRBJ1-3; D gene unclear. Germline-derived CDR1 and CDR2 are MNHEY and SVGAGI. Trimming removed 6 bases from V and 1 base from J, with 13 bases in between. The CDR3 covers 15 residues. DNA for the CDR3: TGTGCCAGCAGACCCCGGGGAGGGTCTGGAAACACCATATATTTT. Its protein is CASRPRGGSGNTIYF.

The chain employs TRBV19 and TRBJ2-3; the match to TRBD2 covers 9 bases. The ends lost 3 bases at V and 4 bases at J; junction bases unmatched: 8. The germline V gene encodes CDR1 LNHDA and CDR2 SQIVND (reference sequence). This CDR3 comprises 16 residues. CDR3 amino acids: CASSIAPGLAADTQYF. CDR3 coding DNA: TGTGCCAGTAGTATCGCACCGGGACTAGCAGCAGATACGCAGTATTTT.

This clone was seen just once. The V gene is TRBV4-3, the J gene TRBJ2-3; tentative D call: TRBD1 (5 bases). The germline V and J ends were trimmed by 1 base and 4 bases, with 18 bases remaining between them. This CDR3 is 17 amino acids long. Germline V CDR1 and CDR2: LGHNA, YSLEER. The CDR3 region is CASSQVLRQGIADTQYF. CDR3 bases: TGCGCCAGCAGCCAAGTACTTCGGCAGGGTATTGCAGATACGCAGTATTTT.

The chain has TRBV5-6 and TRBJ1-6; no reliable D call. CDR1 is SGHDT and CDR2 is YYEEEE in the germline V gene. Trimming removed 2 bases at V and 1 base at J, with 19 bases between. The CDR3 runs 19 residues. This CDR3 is CASSFTPPVHGSYNSPLHF. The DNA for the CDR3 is TGTGCCAGCAGCTTTACCCCCCCCGTACACGGGTCCTATAATTCACCCCTCCACTTT.

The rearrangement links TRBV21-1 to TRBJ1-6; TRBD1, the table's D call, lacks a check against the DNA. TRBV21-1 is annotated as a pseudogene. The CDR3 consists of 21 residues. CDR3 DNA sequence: TGTGCCAGCAGCAAAGCTTCCGGGACAGGGCTCCCGAGCTCCTATAATTCACCCCTCCACTTT. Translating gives CASSKASGTGLPSSYNSPLHF.

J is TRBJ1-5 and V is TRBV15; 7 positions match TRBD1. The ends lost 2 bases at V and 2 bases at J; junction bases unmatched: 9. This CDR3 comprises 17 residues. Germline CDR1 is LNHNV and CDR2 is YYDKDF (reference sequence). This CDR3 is CATSRTTGVGGNQPQHF. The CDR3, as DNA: TGTGCCACCAGCAGAACTACAGGGGTGGGTGGCAATCAGCCCCAGCATTTT.